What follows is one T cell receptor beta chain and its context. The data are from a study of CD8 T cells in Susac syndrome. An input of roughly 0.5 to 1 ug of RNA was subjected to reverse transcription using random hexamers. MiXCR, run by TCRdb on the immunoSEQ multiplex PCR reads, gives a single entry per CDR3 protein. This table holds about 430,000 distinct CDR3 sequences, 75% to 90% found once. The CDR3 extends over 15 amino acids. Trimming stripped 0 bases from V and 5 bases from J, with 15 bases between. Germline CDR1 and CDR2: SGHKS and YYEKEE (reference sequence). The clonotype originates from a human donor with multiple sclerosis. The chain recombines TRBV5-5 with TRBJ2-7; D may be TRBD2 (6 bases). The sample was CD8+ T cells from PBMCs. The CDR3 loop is CASSLVQAWGDEQYF. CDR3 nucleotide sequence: TGTGCCAGCAGCTTGGTACAGGCCTGGGGGGACGAGCAGTACTTC. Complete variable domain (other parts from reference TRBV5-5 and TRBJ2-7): DAGVTQSPTHLIKTRGQQVTLRCSPISGHKSVSWYQQVLGQGPQFIFQYYEKEERGRGNFPDRFSARQFPNYSSELNVNALLLGDSALYLCASSLVQAWGDEQYFGPGTRLTVT.